A selection of T cell receptor beta chains follows, all from one sample in a study of technical replicates of blood from a handful of donors. Profiling relied on immunoSEQ multiplex PCR, and the TCRdb table lists in-frame clones only, not all of them. The data contain approximately 75,000 clones, more than 90% of them singletons. Sequencing was done on a sample of T cells isolated from PBMCs. The receptors were gathered from a human donor in good health. Each CDR3 is given with its conserved first and last residue. Fields, in order: V gene, D gene, J gene, CDR3 protein. A D gene is named only where the DNA matches it firmly.

TRBV20-1	.	TRBJ1-2	CSGQSNYGYTF
TRBV9	.	TRBJ2-1	CASSVVLANYNEQFF
TRBV19	.	TRBJ1-5	CASSGGLYSNQPQHF
TRBV30	TRBD1	TRBJ1-1	CACRQGGLGTEAFF
TRBV4-1	.	TRBJ2-3	CASSQDFAGSDTQYF
TRBV27	TRBD1	TRBJ1-1	CASSTRDRGMADTEAFF
TRBV6-5	.	TRBJ2-5	CASSYSSGINAAQYF
TRBV10-3	.	TRBJ1-2	CAISEGSSLHYGYTF
TRBV29-1	.	TRBJ2-2	CSVSGASLSGTGELFF
TRBV7-2	TRBD1	TRBJ1-2	CASSLPRTGTGVNGYTF
TRBV29-1	.	TRBJ1-1	CSVFARGTEAFF
TRBV5-1	TRBD1	TRBJ2-5	CASRLTGGYQETQYF
TRBV9	.	TRBJ2-2	CASSLTGTGELFF
TRBV29-1	.	TRBJ1-3	CSVDIGGTGNTIYF
TRBV14	.	TRBJ2-7	CASATSGLGYEQYF
TRBV4-3	TRBD1	TRBJ2-1	CASSPTGTALYNEQFF
TRBV6-5	TRBD2	TRBJ2-1	CASSYTRTSGDEQFF
TRBV6-5	.	TRBJ2-2	CASSGTANTGELFF
TRBV7-2	TRBD1	TRBJ1-2	CASSLARTGLGYTF
TRBV29-1	.	TRBJ1-4	CSVEGTVGEKLFF
TRBV6-5	TRBD2	TRBJ2-7	CASGLAGGRYEQYF
TRBV6-1	.	TRBJ2-6	CASSEASTGTGANVLTF
TRBV25-1	TRBD1	TRBJ2-7	CASSEDREAYEQYF
TRBV10-3	TRBD2	TRBJ2-7	CAINSGTSGYEQYF
TRBV2	.	TRBJ2-5	CASSVAGETQYF
TRBV2	TRBD2	TRBJ2-7	CASRAGGEQYF
TRBV6-1	.	TRBJ1-5	CASSEVGIAQHF
TRBV30	.	TRBJ2-4	CAWSSSSLAKNIQYF
TRBV5-4	TRBD2	TRBJ2-7	CASSGGLASYEQYF
TRBV4-1	TRBD2	TRBJ2-1	CASSQGLAGIVGQFF
TRBV10-1	.	TRBJ2-6	CASSNASITQSRANVLTF
TRBV6-5	.	TRBJ1-2	CASSYSDSEDYGYTF
TRBV7-9	TRBD1	TRBJ1-2	CASSQGQGDYGYTF
TRBV11-2	TRBD2	TRBJ2-7	CASSLMTSGAYEQYF
TRBV7-8	TRBD2	TRBJ2-3	CASSFLSGRAFADTQYF
TRBV7-2	.	TRBJ1-5	CASSLDFSNQPQHF
TRBV7-9	TRBD2	TRBJ2-2	CASSLAVSGTVGELFF
TRBV5-6	.	TRBJ2-7	CASSLFSGLSYEQYF
TRBV9	TRBD1	TRBJ1-3	CASTIHDRAGNTIYF
TRBV15	TRBD1	TRBJ1-1	CATSTHPGQGTEAFF
TRBV5-6	.	TRBJ2-7	CASSLLAGPLYEQYF
TRBV5-1	.	TRBJ2-3	CASSLALTSRTDTQYF
TRBV4-2	TRBD2	TRBJ2-1	CASSHYSGSNEQFF
TRBV27	.	TRBJ2-3	CASSRFDTQYF
TRBV18	TRBD1	TRBJ2-3	CASSPADRGIYF
TRBV7-2	.	TRBJ2-2	CASSFVRNTGELFF
TRBV10-3	.	TRBJ2-3	CAISELKGRGSQDTQYF
TRBV10-3	TRBD1	TRBJ2-5	CAISGQGEETQYF